This T cell receptor (beta chain) stems from a study of T cell repertoires in cytomegalovirus infection. Study as a whole: Recently identified HLA-C-restricted CMV epitopes and well-studied HLA-B-restricted CMV epitopes were used by the study. Shared public TCR beta signatures pointed to both CMV infection and a matching HLA type.

MiXCR, run by TCRdb on the reads, gives a single entry per CDR3 protein. The table lists approximately 910,000 distinct CDR3 sequences, less than 35% of them singletons. Turning to this clonotype: Its antigen is currently unknown.

Per the germline V gene, CDR1 is MNHNS and CDR2 is SASEGT. V dropped 2 bases and J dropped 5; count of bases not matched to a gene: 12. This CDR3 spans 17 amino acids. The TCR comes from a human donor in good health (CMV status not recorded). Some clones in this sample may be carry-over from other donors' samples. The chain links TRBV6-1 to TRBJ2-5, with 9 bases aligning to TRBD1. The material was cultured CD8+ T cells from PBMCs, obtained from culture after CMV antigen stimulation. CDR3 sequence: CASSEITGQGGSETQYF. CDR3 nucleotide sequence: TGTGCCAGCAGTGAAATCACGGGACAGGGAGGGAGTGAGACCCAGTACTTC.